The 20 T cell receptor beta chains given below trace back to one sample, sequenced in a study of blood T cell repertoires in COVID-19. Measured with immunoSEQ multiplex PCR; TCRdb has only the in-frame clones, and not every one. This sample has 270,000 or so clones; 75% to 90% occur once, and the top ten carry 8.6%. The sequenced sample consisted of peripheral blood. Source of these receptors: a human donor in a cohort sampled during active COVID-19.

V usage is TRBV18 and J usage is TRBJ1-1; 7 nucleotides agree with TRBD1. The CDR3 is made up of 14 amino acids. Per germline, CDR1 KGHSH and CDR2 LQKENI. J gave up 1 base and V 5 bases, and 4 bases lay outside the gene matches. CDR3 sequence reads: CASSGRTGNTEAFF. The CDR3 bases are TGTGCCAGCTCAGGTCGGACAGGGAACACTGAAGCTTTCTTT.

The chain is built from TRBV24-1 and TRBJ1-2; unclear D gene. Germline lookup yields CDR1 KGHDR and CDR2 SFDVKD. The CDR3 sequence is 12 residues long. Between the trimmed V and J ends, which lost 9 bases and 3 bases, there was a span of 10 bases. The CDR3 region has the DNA TGTGCCACCGAGACGCGGGACTATGGCTACACCTTC. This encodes CATETRDYGYTF.

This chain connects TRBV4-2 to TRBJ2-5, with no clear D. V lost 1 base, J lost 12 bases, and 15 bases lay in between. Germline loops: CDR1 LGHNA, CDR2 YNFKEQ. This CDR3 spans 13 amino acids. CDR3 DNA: TGTGCCAGCAGCCAAGCCGACACTGATGTGAAGTACTTC. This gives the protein CASSQADTDVKYF.

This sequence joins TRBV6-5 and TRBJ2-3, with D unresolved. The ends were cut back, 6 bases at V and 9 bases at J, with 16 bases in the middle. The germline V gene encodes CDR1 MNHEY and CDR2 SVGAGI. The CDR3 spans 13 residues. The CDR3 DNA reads TGTGCCAGCAGACGCCCGACTGAGCTAACGCAGTATTTT. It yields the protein CASRRPTELTQYF.

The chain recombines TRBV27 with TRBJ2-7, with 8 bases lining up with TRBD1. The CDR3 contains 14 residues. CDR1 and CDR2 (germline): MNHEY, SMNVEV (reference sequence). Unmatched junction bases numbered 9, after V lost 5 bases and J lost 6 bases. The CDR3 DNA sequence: TGTGCCAGCAGTCCCCGACAGGGGCTTAGCGAGCAGTACTTC. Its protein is CASSPRQGLSEQYF.

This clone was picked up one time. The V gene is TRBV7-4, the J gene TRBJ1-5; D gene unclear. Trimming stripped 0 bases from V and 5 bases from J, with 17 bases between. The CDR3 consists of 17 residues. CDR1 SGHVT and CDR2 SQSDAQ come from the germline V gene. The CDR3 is CASSLARSSLFDQPQHF. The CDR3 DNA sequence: TGTGCCAGCAGCTTAGCCCGGAGCAGTTTATTCGATCAGCCCCAGCATTTT.

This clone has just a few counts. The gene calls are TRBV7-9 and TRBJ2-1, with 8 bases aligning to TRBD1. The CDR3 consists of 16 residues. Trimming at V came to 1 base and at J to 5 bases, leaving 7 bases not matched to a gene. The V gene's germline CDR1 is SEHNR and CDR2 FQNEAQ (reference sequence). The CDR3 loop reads CASSLVSGQGHNEQFF. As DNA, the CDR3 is TGTGCCAGCAGCTTAGTGTCTGGACAGGGCCACAATGAGCAGTTCTTC.

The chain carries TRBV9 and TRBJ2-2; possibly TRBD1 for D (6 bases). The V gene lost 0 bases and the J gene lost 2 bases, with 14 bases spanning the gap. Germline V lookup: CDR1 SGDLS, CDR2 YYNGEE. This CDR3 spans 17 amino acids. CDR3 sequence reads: CASSVVQGSSNTGELFF. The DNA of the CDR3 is TGTGCCAGCAGCGTAGTACAGGGAAGCAGTAACACCGGGGAGCTGTTTTTT.

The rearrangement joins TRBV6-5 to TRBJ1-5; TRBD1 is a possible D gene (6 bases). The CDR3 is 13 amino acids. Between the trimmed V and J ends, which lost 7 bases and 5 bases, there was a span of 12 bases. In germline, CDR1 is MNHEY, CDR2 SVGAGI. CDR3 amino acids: CASTQGPYQPQHF. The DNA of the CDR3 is TGTGCCAGCACCCAGGGGCCTTATCAGCCCCAGCATTTT.

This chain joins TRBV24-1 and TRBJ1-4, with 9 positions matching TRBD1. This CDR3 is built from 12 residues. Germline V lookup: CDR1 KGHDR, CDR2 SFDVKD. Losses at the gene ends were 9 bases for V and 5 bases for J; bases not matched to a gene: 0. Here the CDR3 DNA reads TGTGCCACCGGGACAGGGAATGAAAAACTGTTTTTT. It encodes CATGTGNEKLFF.

The CDR3 sequence is CASRPNRGSTDTQYF. The CDR3, as DNA: TGTGCCAGCAGACCCAACAGGGGCAGCACAGATACGCAGTATTTT. The chain employs TRBV6-5 and TRBJ2-3, with 7 bases fitting TRBD1. In germline, CDR1 is MNHEY, CDR2 SVGAGI. The CDR3 loop spans 15 amino acids. The junction had 6 bases not matched to a gene; V was cut back by 6 bases and J by 0 bases.

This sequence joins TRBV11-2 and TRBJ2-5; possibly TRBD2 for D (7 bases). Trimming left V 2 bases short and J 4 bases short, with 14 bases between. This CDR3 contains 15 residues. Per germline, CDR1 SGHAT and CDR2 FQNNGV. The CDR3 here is CASSLLRGAGETQYF. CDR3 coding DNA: TGTGCCAGCAGCTTACTTCGGGGGGCGGGAGAGACCCAGTACTTC.

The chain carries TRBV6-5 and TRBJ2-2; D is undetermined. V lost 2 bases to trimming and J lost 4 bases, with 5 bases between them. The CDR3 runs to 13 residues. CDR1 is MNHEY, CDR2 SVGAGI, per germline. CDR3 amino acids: CASSYSPTGELFF. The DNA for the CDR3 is TGTGCCAGCAGTTACAGCCCCACCGGGGAGCTGTTTTTT.

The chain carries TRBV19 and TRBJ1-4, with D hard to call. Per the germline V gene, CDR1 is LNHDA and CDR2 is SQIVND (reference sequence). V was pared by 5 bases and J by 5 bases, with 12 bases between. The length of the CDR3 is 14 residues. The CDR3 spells CASSAQAGNEKLFF. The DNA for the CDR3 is TGTGCCAGTAGTGCCCAGGCCGGCAATGAAAAACTGTTTTTT.

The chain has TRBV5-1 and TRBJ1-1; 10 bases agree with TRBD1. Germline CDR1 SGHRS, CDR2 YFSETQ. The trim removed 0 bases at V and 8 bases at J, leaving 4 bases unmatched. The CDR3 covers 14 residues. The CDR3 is CASSLGQGASEAFF. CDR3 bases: TGCGCCAGCAGCTTGGGACAGGGGGCTTCGGAAGCTTTCTTT. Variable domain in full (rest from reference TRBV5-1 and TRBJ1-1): KAGVTQTPRYLIKTRGQQVTLSCSPISGHRSVSWYQQTPGQGLQFLFEYFSETQRNKGNFPGRFSGRQFSNSRSEMNVSTLELGDSALYLCASSLGQGASEAFFGQGTRLTVV.

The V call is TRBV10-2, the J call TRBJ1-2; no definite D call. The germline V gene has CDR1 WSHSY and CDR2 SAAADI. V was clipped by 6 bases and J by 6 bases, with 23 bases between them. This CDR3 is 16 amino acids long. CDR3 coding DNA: TGCGCCAGCAGACCTGTGGAGGCCGGGAGGTATAATGGCTACACCTTC. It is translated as CASRPVEAGRYNGYTF.

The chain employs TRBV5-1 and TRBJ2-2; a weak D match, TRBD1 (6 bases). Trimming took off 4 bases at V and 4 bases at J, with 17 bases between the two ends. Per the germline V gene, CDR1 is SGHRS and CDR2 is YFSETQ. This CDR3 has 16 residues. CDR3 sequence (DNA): TGCGCCAGCAGCCCTCGGCAGGGGTCGGTCACCGGGGAGCTGTTTTTT. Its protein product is CASSPRQGSVTGELFF.

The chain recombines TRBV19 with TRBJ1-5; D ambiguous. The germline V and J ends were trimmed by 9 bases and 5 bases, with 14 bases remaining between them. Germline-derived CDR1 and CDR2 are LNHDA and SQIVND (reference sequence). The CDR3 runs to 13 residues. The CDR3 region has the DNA TGTGCCAGCGGGGAACAGAAATATCAGCCCCAGCATTTT. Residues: CASGEQKYQPQHF.

The CDR3 DNA reads TGCGCCAGCAGCTCCCAGGGGGCCCTCACTCCTTACACTGAAGCTTTCTTT. Protein sequence: CASSSQGALTPYTEAFF. This rearrangement joins TRBV5-1 to TRBJ1-1; 8 nucleotides match TRBD1. The V gene end was trimmed by 3 bases and the J gene end by 3 bases; junction bases not matched to a gene: 13. This CDR3 contains 17 residues. CDR1 is SGHRS, CDR2 YFSETQ, per germline.

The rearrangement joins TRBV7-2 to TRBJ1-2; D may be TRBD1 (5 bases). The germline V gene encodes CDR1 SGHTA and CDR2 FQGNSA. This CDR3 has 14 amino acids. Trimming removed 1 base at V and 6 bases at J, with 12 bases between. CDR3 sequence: CASSLGGRVDGYTF. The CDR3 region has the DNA TGTGCCAGCAGCTTAGGAGGCAGGGTGGATGGCTACACCTTC. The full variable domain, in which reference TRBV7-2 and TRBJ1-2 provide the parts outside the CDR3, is GAGVSQSPSNKVTEKGKDVELRCDPISGHTALYWYRQSLGQGLEFLIYFQGNSAPDKSGLPSDRFSAERTGGSVSTLTIQRTQQEDSAVYLCASSLGGRVDGYTFGSGTRLTVV.